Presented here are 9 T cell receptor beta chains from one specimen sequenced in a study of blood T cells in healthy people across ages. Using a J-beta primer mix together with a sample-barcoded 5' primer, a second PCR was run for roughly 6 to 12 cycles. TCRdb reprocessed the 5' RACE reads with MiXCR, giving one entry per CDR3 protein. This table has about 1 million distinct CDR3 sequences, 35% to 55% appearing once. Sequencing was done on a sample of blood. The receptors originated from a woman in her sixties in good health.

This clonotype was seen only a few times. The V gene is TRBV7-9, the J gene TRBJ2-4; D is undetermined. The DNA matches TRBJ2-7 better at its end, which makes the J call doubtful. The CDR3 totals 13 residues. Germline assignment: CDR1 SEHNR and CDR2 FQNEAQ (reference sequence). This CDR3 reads CASSLYNDNEQYF. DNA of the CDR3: TGTGCCAGCAGCTTGTACAACGATAACGAGCAGTACTTC.

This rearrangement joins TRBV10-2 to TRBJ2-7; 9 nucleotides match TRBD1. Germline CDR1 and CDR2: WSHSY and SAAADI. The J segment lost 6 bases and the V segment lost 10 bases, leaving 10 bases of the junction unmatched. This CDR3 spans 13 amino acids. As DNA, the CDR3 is TGCGCCACCTCGGGACAGGGTGGGGGCGAGCAGTACTTC. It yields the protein CATSGQGGGEQYF.

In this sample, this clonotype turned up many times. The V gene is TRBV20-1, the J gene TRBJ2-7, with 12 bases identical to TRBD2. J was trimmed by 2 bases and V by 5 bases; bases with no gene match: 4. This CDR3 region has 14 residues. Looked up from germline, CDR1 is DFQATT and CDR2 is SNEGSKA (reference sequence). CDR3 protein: CSAPGLAGPYEQYF. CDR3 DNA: TGCAGTGCTCCTGGACTAGCGGGACCCTACGAGCAGTACTTC.

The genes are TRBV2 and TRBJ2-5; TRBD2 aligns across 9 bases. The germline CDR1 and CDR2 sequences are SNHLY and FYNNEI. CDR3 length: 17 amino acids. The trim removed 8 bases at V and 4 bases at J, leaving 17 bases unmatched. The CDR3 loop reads CASEGRNSGRGGETQYF. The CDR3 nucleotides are TGTGCCAGCGAAGGAAGAAATAGCGGGAGAGGGGGAGAGACCCAGTACTTC.

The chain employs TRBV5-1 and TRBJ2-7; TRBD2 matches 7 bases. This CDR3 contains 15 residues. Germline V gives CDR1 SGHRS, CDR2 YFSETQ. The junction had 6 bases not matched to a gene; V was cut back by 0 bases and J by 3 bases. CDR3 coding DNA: TGCGCCAGCAGCTTGGCCGCTAGCGGCCTCTACGAGCAGTACTTC. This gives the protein CASSLAASGLYEQYF.

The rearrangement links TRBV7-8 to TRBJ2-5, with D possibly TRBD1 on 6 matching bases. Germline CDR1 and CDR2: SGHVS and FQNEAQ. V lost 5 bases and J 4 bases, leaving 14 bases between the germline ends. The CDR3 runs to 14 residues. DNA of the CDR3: TGTGCCAGCAGCCCCCTGCTGGGGGCAGAGACCCAGTACTTC. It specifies CASSPLLGAETQYF.

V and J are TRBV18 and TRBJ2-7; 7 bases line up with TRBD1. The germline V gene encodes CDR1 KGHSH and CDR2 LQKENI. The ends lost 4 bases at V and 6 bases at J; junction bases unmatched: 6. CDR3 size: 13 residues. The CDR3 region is CASSQKGAVEQYF. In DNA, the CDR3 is TGTGCCAGCTCACAAAAGGGGGCCGTCGAGCAGTACTTC.

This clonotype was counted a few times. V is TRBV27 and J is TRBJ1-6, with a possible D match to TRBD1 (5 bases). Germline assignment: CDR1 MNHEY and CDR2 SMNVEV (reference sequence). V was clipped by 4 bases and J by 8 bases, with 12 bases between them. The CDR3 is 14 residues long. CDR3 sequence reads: CASSSPTRDSPLHF. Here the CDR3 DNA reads TGTGCCAGCAGTTCCCCTACCAGGGATTCACCCCTCCACTTT.

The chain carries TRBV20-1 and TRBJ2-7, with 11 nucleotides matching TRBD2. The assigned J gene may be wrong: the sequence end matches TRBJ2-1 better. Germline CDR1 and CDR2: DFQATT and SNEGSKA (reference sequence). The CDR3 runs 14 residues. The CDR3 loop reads CSADGTSGSDEQFF. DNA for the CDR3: TGCAGTGCTGACGGGACTAGCGGTAGCGATGAGCAGTTCTTC.